These T cell receptor beta chains were read from a single sample in a study of PD-1 blockade in classical Hodgkin lymphoma. TCRdb keeps only in-frame clones here, not all; method: immunoSEQ multiplex PCR. The table includes about 60,000 clones, under 95% detected once. The source was peripheral blood mononuclear cells (PBMCs), collected before the fourth cycle of nivolumab. The receptor set was obtained from a human donor with classical Hodgkin lymphoma. Each CDR3 is given with its conserved first and last residue. A D gene is named only where the DNA matches it firmly. Some rows mark clone size as missing; the rest say once, few, many or name a class of expanded clone.

v_gene,d_gene,j_gene,abundance,CDR3aa,CDR3nt
TRBV10-1,NA,TRBJ1-2,NA,CASSDTGYGYTF,TGCGCCAGCAGTGATACCGGCTATGGCTACACCTTC
TRBV6-7,TRBD1,TRBJ1-2,NA,CASKQNAGGLNYGYTF,TGTGCCAGCAAACAAAACGCAGGGGGTTTGAACTATGGCTACACCTTC
TRBV7-9,NA,TRBJ1-5,NA,CASPRPKTENQPQHF,TGTGCCAGTCCGAGACCTAAGACGGAAAATCAGCCCCAGCATTTT
TRBV28,NA,TRBJ2-7,NA,CASSSVRVSYEQYF,TGTGCCAGCAGTTCGGTGAGGGTGAGCTACGAGCAGTACTTC
TRBV6-1,NA,TRBJ1-1,NA,CASSVNTEAFF,TGTGCCAGCAGTGTCAACACTGAAGCTTTCTTT
TRBV27,TRBD2,TRBJ2-7,NA,CASSLGVAGSYEQYF,TGTGCCAGCAGTTTAGGAGTAGCGGGGTCCTACGAGCAGTACTTC
TRBV5-8,TRBD2,TRBJ2-2,NA,CAGSGGVGELFF,TGTGCCGGCAGCGGGGGTGTCGGGGAGCTGTTTTTT
TRBV12-5,NA,TRBJ1-5,NA,CASGFVGANQPQHF,TGTGCTAGTGGTTTCGTGGGGGCCAATCAGCCCCAGCATTTT
TRBV19,NA,TRBJ1-1,NA,CASSPVPRYTEAFF,TGTGCCAGTAGTCCCGTTCCGCGGTACACTGAAGCTTTCTTT
TRBV28,NA,TRBJ1-3,NA,CASRRGGAGGNTIYF,TGTGCCAGCAGGCGCGGAGGAGCGGGTGGAAACACCATATATTTT
TRBV2,NA,TRBJ2-6,NA,CASSEAPNSGTTTAGANVLTF,TGTGCCAGCAGTGAAGCCCCAAATTCCGGGACAACTACGGCTGGGGCCAACGTCCTGACTTTC
TRBV5-1,NA,TRBJ1-1,NA,CASTLGDNTEAFF,TGCGCCAGCACCCTGGGGGACAACACTGAAGCTTTCTTT
TRBV9,NA,TRBJ2-7,NA,CASSIQGTSYEQYF,TGTGCCAGCAGCATACAGGGTACGAGCTACGAGCAGTACTTC
TRBV11-2,TRBD1,TRBJ1-1,NA,CASSPRDRGEAFF,TGTGCCAGCAGCCCCCGGGACAGGGGCGAAGCTTTCTTT
TRBV27,TRBD1,TRBJ2-2,NA,CASSLRTGLATNTGELFF,TGTGCCAGCAGTTTACGGACAGGGCTAGCTACGAACACCGGGGAGCTGTTTTTT
TRBV9,NA,TRBJ1-5,once,CASSATGSNQPQHF,TGTGCCAGCAGCGCTACAGGATCCAATCAGCCCCAGCATTTT
TRBV7-2,NA,TRBJ1-1,NA,CASSSTGRNTEAFF,TGTGCCAGCAGCTCGACCGGGAGGAACACTGAAGCTTTCTTT
TRBV19,NA,TRBJ1-2,NA,CASNPMAGPPLGYTF,TGTGCCAGTAACCCCATGGCCGGGCCCCCCTTAGGCTACACCTTC
TRBV6-1,TRBD1,TRBJ2-7,NA,CASRETGAYEQYF,TGTGCCAGCAGGGAGACAGGGGCCTACGAGCAGTACTTC
TRBV5-4,NA,TRBJ1-1,NA,CASSLVGAPLLEAFF,TGTGCCAGCAGCTTGGTGGGGGCCCCCCTCCTAGAAGCTTTCTTT
TRBV15,NA,TRBJ1-5,NA,CATSRDGQGNRPQHF,TGTGCCACCAGCAGAGATGGGCAGGGCAATAGGCCCCAGCATTTT
TRBV4-1,NA,TRBJ1-5,NA,CASSQDGRGGDQPQHF,TGCGCCAGCAGCCAAGATGGACGCGGGGGCGATCAGCCCCAGCATTTT
TRBV21-1,NA,TRBJ2-7,NA,CASSKRREGILTYEQYF,TGTGCCAGCAGCAAAAGGCGGGAAGGAATTCTAACCTACGAGCAGTACTTC
TRBV7-2,NA,TRBJ2-3,NA,CASSLEGGATDTQYF,TGTGCCAGCAGCTTAGAGGGCGGGGCGACAGATACGCAGTATTTT
TRBV5-4,TRBD2,TRBJ2-3,NA,CASSARLAGGYYTQYF,TGTGCCAGCAGCGCACGACTAGCGGGGGGGTACTATACGCAGTATTTT
TRBV19,NA,TRBJ1-1,NA,CATRDPASGTEAFF,TGTGCCACACGGGACCCGGCGTCGGGCACTGAAGCTTTCTTT
TRBV30,NA,TRBJ1-2,NA,CAWQAPSNYGYTF,TGTGCCTGGCAGGCACCTTCTAACTATGGCTACACTTTC
TRBV29-1,TRBD1,TRBJ1-1,NA,CSVFPRGTEAFF,TGCAGCGTTTTCCCCAGGGGGACTGAAGCTTTCTTT
TRBV7-8,TRBD2,TRBJ2-1,NA,CASSSQRGGRNEQFF,TGTGCCAGCAGCTCTCAGCGGGGGGGCCGAAATGAGCAGTTCTTC
TRBV2,NA,TRBJ1-3,NA,CAGSGSRSNTIYF,TGTGCCGGATCAGGTAGTAGGTCAAACACCATATATTTT
TRBV19,NA,TRBJ1-2,NA,CATVGLGYGYTF,TGTGCCACAGTAGGGTTGGGCTATGGCTACACCTTC
TRBV10-3,NA,TRBJ1-1,NA,CAIRDDSFTEAFF,TGTGCCATCAGGGATGACAGCTTCACTGAAGCTTTCTTT
TRBV29-1,NA,TRBJ1-1,NA,CSVGAFPEAFF,TGCAGCGTTGGGGCGTTCCCTGAAGCTTTCTTT
TRBV19,NA,TRBJ1-4,NA,CASSITGGHEKLFF,TGTGCCAGTAGTATAACAGGAGGCCATGAAAAACTGTTTTTT
TRBV7-8,NA,TRBJ1-1,NA,CASSLDRQGGEAFF,TGTGCCAGCAGCTTAGATCGGCAGGGAGGTGAAGCTTTCTTT
TRBV28,NA,TRBJ2-2,NA,CASSPTGRRGELFF,TGTGCCAGCAGCCCAACAGGGAGGAGGGGGGAGCTGTTTTTT
TRBV11-1,NA,TRBJ2-1,NA,CASSHPFRGAGASYNEQFF,TGTGCCAGCAGCCACCCATTCCGAGGGGCAGGGGCCTCCTACAATGAGCAGTTCTTC
TRBV11-2,TRBD1,TRBJ2-3,NA,CASSLRTGPDTQYF,TGTGCCAGCAGCCTCCGGACAGGGCCAGATACGCAGTATTTT
TRBV7-9,NA,TRBJ1-4,NA,CASSFYRDEKLFF,TGTGCCAGCAGCTTCTACAGGGATGAAAAACTGTTTTTT
TRBV21-1,NA,TRBJ1-6,NA,CASSKGARDQFGNNSPLHF,TGTGCCAGCAGCAAAGGGGCCAGGGACCAGTTCGGGAATAATTCACCCCTCCACTTT
TRBV6-1,NA,TRBJ2-5,NA,CASNYVETQYF,TGTGCCAGCAACTATGTCGAGACCCAGTACTTC
TRBV4-2,TRBD2,TRBJ2-7,NA,CASSPSPGTSGSYEQYF,TGTGCCAGCAGCCCCTCACCCGGGACTAGCGGGTCCTACGAGCAGTACTTC
TRBV7-9,NA,TRBJ1-2,NA,CASSLGPDYGYTF,TGTGCCAGCAGCTTGGGACCCGACTATGGCTACACCTTC
TRBV11-2,TRBD1,TRBJ1-1,NA,CASSLTGGSGTEAFF,TGTGCCAGCAGCTTAACAGGGGGCAGCGGCACTGAAGCTTTCTTT
TRBV2,NA,TRBJ1-3,NA,CASSEGVPGNTIYF,TGTGCCAGCAGCGAAGGGGTTCCAGGAAACACCATATATTTT
TRBV5-1,NA,TRBJ1-5,NA,CASSRTVNQPQHF,TGCGCCAGCAGCCGGACAGTCAATCAGCCCCAGCATTTT
TRBV13,NA,TRBJ1-5,NA,CASSLFRGQGNQPQHF,TGTGCCAGCAGCTTATTCCGGGGCCAAGGGAATCAGCCCCAGCATTTT
TRBV4-1,TRBD2,TRBJ2-3,NA,CASSQGLAGGPRTDTQYF,TGCGCCAGCAGCCAAGGACTAGCGGGGGGACCTCGCACAGATACGCAGTATTTT
TRBV5-5,NA,TRBJ1-1,once,CASSSRGTEAFF,TGTGCCAGCAGCTCCAGAGGGACTGAAGCTTTCTTT
TRBV19,NA,TRBJ1-6,few,CAAKGEDSLGSPLHF,TGTGCCGCCAAAGGCGAGGACTCTCTAGGGTCACCCCTCCACTTT